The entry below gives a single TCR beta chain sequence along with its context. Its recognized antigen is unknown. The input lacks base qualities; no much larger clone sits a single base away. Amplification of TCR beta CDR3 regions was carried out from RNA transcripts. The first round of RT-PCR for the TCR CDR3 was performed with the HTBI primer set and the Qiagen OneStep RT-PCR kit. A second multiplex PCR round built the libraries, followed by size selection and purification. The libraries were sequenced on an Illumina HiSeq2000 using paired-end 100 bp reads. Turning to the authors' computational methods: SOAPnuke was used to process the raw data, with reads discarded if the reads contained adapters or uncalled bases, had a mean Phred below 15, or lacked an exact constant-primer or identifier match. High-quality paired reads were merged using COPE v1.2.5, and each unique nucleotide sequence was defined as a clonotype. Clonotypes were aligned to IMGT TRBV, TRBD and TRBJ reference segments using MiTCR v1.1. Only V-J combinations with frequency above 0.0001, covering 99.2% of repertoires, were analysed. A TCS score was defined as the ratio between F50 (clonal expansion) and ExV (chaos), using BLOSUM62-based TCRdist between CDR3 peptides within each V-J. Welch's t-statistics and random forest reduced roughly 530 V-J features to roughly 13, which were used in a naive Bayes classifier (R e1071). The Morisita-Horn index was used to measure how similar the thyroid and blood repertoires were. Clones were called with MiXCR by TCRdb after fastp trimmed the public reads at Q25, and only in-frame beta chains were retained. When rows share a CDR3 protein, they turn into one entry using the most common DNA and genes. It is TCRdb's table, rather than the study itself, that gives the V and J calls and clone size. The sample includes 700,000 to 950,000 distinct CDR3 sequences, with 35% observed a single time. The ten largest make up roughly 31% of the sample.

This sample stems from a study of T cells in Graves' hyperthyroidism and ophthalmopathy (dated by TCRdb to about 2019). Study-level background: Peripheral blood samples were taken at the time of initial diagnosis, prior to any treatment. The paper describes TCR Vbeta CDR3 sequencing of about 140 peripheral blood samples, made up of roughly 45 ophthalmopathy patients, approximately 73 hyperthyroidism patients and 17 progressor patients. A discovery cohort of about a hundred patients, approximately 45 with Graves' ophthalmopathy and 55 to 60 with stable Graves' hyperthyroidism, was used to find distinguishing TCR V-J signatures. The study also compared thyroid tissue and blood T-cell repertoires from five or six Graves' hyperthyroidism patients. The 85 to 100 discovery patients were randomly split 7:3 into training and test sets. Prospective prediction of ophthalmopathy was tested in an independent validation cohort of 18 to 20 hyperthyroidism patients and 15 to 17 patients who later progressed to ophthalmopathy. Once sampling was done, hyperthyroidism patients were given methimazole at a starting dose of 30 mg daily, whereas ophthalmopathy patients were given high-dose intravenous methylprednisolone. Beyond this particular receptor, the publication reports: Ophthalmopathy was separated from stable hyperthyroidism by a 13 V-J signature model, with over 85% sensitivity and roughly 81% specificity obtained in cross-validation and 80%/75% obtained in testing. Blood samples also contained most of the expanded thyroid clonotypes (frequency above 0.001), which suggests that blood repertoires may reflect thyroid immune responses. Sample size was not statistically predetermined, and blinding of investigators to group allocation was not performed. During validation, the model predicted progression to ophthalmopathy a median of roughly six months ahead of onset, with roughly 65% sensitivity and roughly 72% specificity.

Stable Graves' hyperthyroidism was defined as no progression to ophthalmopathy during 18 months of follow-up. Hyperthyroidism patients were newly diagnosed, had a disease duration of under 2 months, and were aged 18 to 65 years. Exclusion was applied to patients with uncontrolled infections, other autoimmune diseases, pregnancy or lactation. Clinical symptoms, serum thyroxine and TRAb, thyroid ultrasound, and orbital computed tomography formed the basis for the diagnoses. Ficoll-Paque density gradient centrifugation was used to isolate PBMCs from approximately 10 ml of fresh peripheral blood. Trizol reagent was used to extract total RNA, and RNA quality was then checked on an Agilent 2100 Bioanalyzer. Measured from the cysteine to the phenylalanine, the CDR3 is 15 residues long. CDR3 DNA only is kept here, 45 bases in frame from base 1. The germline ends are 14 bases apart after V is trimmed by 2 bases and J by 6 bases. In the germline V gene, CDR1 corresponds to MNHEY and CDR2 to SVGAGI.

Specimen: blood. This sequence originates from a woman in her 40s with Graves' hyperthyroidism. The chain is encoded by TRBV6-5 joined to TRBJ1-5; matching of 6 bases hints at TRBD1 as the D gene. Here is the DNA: TGTGCCAGCAGTTACGTTACGGGGGGCGCTCAGCCCCAGCATTTT. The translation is CASSYVTGGAQPQHF.